The 29 T cell receptor beta chains below all came from one sample that was sequenced in a study of blood T cell repertoires in COVID-19. Libraries were prepared by immunoSEQ multiplex PCR; TCRdb keeps only in-frame clonotypes and omits some of them. The repertoire consists of tens of thousands of clones, with approximately 85% occurring once and the leading ten covering less than 15%. Sequenced material: peripheral blood. The receptors shown here come from a human donor with acute or convalescent COVID-19. The donor label of this sample is uncertain.

The CDR3 bases are TGTGCCAGTAGTTTCCCAGGCAAAAACATTCAGTACTTC. This translates into CASSFPGKNIQYF. The V and J genes are TRBV19 and TRBJ2-4; D not resolved. This CDR3 has 13 amino acids. Trimming pared 5 bases from V and 3 bases from J, leaving 8 bases between. Germline lookup yields CDR1 LNHDA and CDR2 SQIVND (reference sequence).

This clone has just one count. This chain connects TRBV5-6 to TRBJ2-5, with TRBD2 matching over 7 bases. Germline CDR1 SGHDT, CDR2 YYEEEE. This CDR3 has 14 residues. The V gene end was trimmed by 0 bases and the J gene end by 5 bases; junction bases not matched to a gene: 4. This CDR3 is CASSLGEGGETQYF. The CDR3 DNA reads TGTGCCAGCAGCTTGGGGGAGGGTGGGGAGACCCAGTACTTC.

CDR3 sequence (DNA): TGTGCCAGCAGCTTAGAGGACGCCCCCTCGGGAGTGGTCTACAATGAGCAGTTCTTC. Translated: CASSLEDAPSGVVYNEQFF. The gene calls are TRBV11-3 and TRBJ2-1; D is possibly TRBD2 (6 bases). The CDR3 loop spans 19 amino acids. Deletions cut 0 bases from V and 3 bases from J, with 21 bases between. Per the germline V gene, CDR1 is SGHNT and CDR2 is YENEEA. The entire variable domain, with the rest obtained from reference TRBV11-3 and TRBJ2-1, is as follows: EAGVVQSPRYKIIEKKQPVAFWCNPISGHNTLYWYLQNLGQGPELLIRYENEEAVDDSQLPKDRFSAERLKGVDSTLKIQPAELGDSAVYLCASSLEDAPSGVVYNEQFFGPGTRLTVL.

This chain connects TRBV4-1 to TRBJ1-4; TRBD1 might be the D (5 bases). Germline assignment: CDR1 MGHRA and CDR2 YSYEKL. The CDR3 spans 15 residues. Trimming removed 5 bases from V and 4 bases from J, with 14 bases in between. As DNA, the CDR3 is TGCGCCAGCAGCAACCAGCTCGGGGGTAATGAAAAACTGTTTTTT. It encodes CASSNQLGGNEKLFF.

This chain connects TRBV5-6 to TRBJ1-2; TRBD1 matches 10 bases. The CDR3 length is 14 residues. Germline values: CDR1 SGHDT, CDR2 YYEEEE. V shed 3 bases and J 5 bases; nucleotides not matched to a gene: 4. The CDR3 spells CASSSPGQGYGYTF. DNA for the CDR3: TGTGCCAGCAGCTCCCCGGGACAGGGGTATGGCTACACCTTC.

The CDR3 DNA follows: TGTGCCTGGAGTGTACTAGGCAATAGCAATCAGCCCCAGCATTTT. Protein product: CAWSVLGNSNQPQHF. The V and J genes are TRBV30 and TRBJ1-5; D not resolved. This CDR3 contains 15 residues. Per germline, CDR1 GTSNPN and CDR2 SVGIG (reference sequence). The ends were cut back, 0 bases at V and 0 bases at J, with 9 bases in the middle.

This clone occurred once. The chain links TRBV10-3 to TRBJ1-1; perhaps TRBD1 as D (6 bases). This CDR3 has 14 residues. V lost 2 bases and J lost 6, with 13 bases in between. From germline, CDR1 is ENHRY and CDR2 SYGVKD. CDR3 in amino acids: CAISEKGRGAEAFF. The CDR3, as DNA: TGTGCCATCAGTGAGAAGGGCAGGGGTGCTGAAGCTTTCTTT.

The rearrangement uses TRBV20-1 and TRBJ2-5, with D hard to call. The ends were cut back, 3 bases at V and 5 bases at J, with 7 bases in the middle. Germline V gene data show CDR1 as DFQATT and CDR2 as SNEGSKA (reference sequence). The CDR3 is 11 residues long. In DNA form, the CDR3 reads TGCAGTGCTAGGGCCGGGGAGACCCAGTACTTC. Its translation: CSARAGETQYF.

V usage is TRBV6-5 and J usage is TRBJ1-1; 7 bases are shared with TRBD1. Trimming took 5 bases from V and 1 from J; bases not matched to a gene: 7. CDR1 MNHEY and CDR2 SVGAGI come from the germline V gene. The CDR3 sequence is 15 residues long. The CDR3 DNA reads TGTGCCAGCAGTCCACGGACAGGCTCGAACACTGAAGCTTTCTTT. Translated, it gives CASSPRTGSNTEAFF.

The V and J genes are TRBV15 and TRBJ2-5; 10 nucleotides match TRBD1. This CDR3 contains 16 residues. Unmatched junction bases numbered 7, after V lost 1 base and J lost 5 bases. Germline V lookup: CDR1 LNHNV, CDR2 YYDKDF (reference sequence). For the CDR3, the DNA is TGTGCCACCAGCAGAGGGGGGGGACAGGGGCAGGAGACCCAGTACTTC. Residues: CATSRGGGQGQETQYF.

This sequence joins TRBV15 and TRBJ2-1; TRBD2 matches at 9 bases. The CDR3 totals 15 residues. Looked up from germline, CDR1 is LNHNV and CDR2 is YYDKDF (reference sequence). The J segment lost 8 bases and the V segment lost 1 base, leaving 6 bases of the junction unmatched. As DNA, the CDR3 is TGTGCCACCAGCAGAGCGGTCGCGGGAGGGTATGAGCAGTTCTTC. It translates to CATSRAVAGGYEQFF.

The chain uses TRBV19 and TRBJ1-5; D is unclear. Trimming removed 5 bases at V and 7 bases at J, with 15 bases between. The CDR3 contains 14 residues. CDR1 and CDR2 from the germline V gene are LNHDA and SQIVND (reference sequence). CDR3 loop: CASSSAGGGQPQHF. The CDR3 DNA follows: TGTGCCAGTAGTTCAGCGGGAGGAGGGCAGCCCCAGCATTTT. The full variable domain, rest sourced from reference TRBV19 and TRBJ1-5, is DGGITQSPKYLFRKEGQNVTLSCEQNLNHDAMYWYRQDPGQGLRLIYYSQIVNDFQKGDIAEGYSVSREKKESFPLTVTSAQKNPTAFYLCASSSAGGGQPQHFGDGTRLSIL.

The chain has TRBV15 and TRBJ2-5; TRBD2 agrees at 9 bases. CDR1 is LNHNV and CDR2 is YYDKDF in the germline V gene (reference sequence). After removal of 1 base from V and 1 base from J, the junction contained 10 bases not matched to a gene. The CDR3 totals 18 residues. The CDR3 region is CATSRALRLAGTQETQYF. CDR3 DNA sequence: TGTGCCACCAGCAGAGCTTTGAGGCTAGCGGGGACCCAAGAGACCCAGTACTTC.

This chain connects TRBV10-1 to TRBJ1-5; 8 bases match TRBD1. The CDR3 spans 20 residues. The junction had 15 bases not matched to a gene; V was cut back by 2 bases and J by 0 bases. CDR1 and CDR2 (germline): WNHNN, SYGVQD (reference sequence). CDR3 sequence reads: CASSEHKNRGTVLSNQPQHF. The CDR3 DNA sequence: TGCGCCAGCAGTGAGCATAAAAACAGGGGGACAGTTCTTAGCAATCAGCCCCAGCATTTT.

The chain links TRBV7-2 to TRBJ2-2; 10 positions match TRBD1. The CDR3 covers 17 residues. The V and J ends lost 5 bases and 6 bases, in that order; junction bases with no gene match: 12. CDR1 SGHTA and CDR2 FQGNSA come from the germline V gene. DNA for the CDR3: TGTGCCAGCAGCCCACATGGCACCGGGACAGGGGCCGGGGAGCTGTTTTTT. Translated: CASSPHGTGTGAGELFF.

The rearrangement links TRBV24-1 to TRBJ2-1; 7 nucleotides line up with TRBD2. The CDR3 runs to 12 residues. J was trimmed by 11 bases and V by 4 bases; bases with no gene match: 4. Germline values: CDR1 KGHDR, CDR2 SFDVKD. CDR3: CATSETSGKQFF. The CDR3 nucleotides are TGTGCCACCAGTGAAACAAGCGGGAAGCAGTTCTTC.

This clone was recorded only once. The rearrangement joins TRBV5-4 to TRBJ1-2; 7 positions agree with TRBD1. The CDR3 runs to 13 residues. CDR1 SGHNT and CDR2 YYREEE come from the germline V gene (reference sequence). The ends lost 5 bases at V and 4 bases at J; junction bases unmatched: 5. The CDR3 protein is CASRSQGFYGYTF. CDR3 in DNA: TGTGCCAGCAGATCACAGGGGTTCTATGGCTACACCTTC.

This clone was seen a few times. The V and J genes are TRBV7-9 and TRBJ2-5; TRBD2 aligns across 13 bases. CDR1 and CDR2 (germline): SEHNR, FQNEAQ (reference sequence). This CDR3 region has 16 residues. With V trimmed by 5 bases and J by 5 bases, 8 bases remained unmatched. CDR3 in amino acids: CASSPGLAGAGETQYF. The CDR3 DNA reads TGTGCCAGCAGCCCTGGACTAGCGGGAGCGGGTGAGACCCAGTACTTC.

This chain connects TRBV5-1 to TRBJ2-3; D possibly corresponds to TRBD2 (6 bases). The V end lost 0 bases, the J end lost 4 bases, and 9 bases lay between the germline ends. CDR1 SGHRS and CDR2 YFSETQ come from the germline V gene. The CDR3 sequence is 14 residues long. DNA for the CDR3: TGCGCCAGCAGCTTGGGACTAGACCCAGATACGCAGTATTTT. Translated, it gives CASSLGLDPDTQYF. The entire variable domain, with the rest obtained from reference TRBV5-1 and TRBJ2-3, is as follows: KAGVTQTPRYLIKTRGQQVTLSCSPISGHRSVSWYQQTPGQGLQFLFEYFSETQRNKGNFPGRFSGRQFSNSRSEMNVSTLELGDSALYLCASSLGLDPDTQYFGPGTRLTVL.

The chain uses TRBV18 and TRBJ1-1, with D possibly being TRBD1 (5 bases). V shed 3 bases and J shed 1 base, with 9 bases lying between them. CDR1 is KGHSH and CDR2 is LQKENI in the germline V gene. The CDR3 is 14 amino acids. The CDR3 sequence: CASSPAQANTEAFF. CDR3 DNA: TGTGCCAGCTCACCGGCACAGGCGAACACTGAAGCTTTCTTT.

The chain is built from TRBV11-3 and TRBJ1-4, with D possibly TRBD1 on 6 matching bases. The CDR3 consists of 16 residues. Germline assignment: CDR1 SGHNT and CDR2 YENEEA. Trimming took off 5 bases at V and 8 bases at J, with 21 bases between the two ends. This CDR3 is CASSAWDNPTGEKLFF. DNA of the CDR3: TGTGCCAGCAGCGCGTGGGACAACCCAACGGGGGAAAAACTGTTTTTT. The whole variable domain, filled in from reference TRBV11-3 and TRBJ1-4, reads EAGVVQSPRYKIIEKKQPVAFWCNPISGHNTLYWYLQNLGQGPELLIRYENEEAVDDSQLPKDRFSAERLKGVDSTLKIQPAELGDSAVYLCASSAWDNPTGEKLFFGSGTQLSVL.

The chain has TRBV19 and TRBJ1-2; D unclear. The CDR3 totals 12 residues. Trimming stripped 3 bases from V and 4 bases from J, with 6 bases between. Germline assignment: CDR1 LNHDA and CDR2 SQIVND (reference sequence). Written as DNA, the CDR3 is TGTGCCAGTAGTATCTCAGGCTATGGCTACACCTTC. Its protein product is CASSISGYGYTF.

The chain has TRBV5-6 and TRBJ2-3; D may be TRBD2 (5 bases). CDR1 is SGHDT and CDR2 is YYEEEE in the germline V gene. V lost 0 bases, J lost 6 bases, and 14 bases lay in between. The CDR3 is 15 residues long. The DNA for the CDR3 is TGTGCCAGCAGCTTGGTTTGGCGGGTGGCGGATACGCAGTATTTT. It is translated as CASSLVWRVADTQYF.

This clone has only a few counts. This chain connects TRBV2 to TRBJ1-4; D gene unclear. This CDR3 is built from 13 residues. Germline CDR1 reads SNHLY; CDR2 reads FYNNEI. Trimming cost V 10 bases and J 3 bases, with 12 bases left between them. CDR3 DNA sequence: TGTGCCACCATCCGGGGAGCTAATGAAAAACTGTTTTTT. It is translated as CATIRGANEKLFF.

This clone came up a few times. V and J are TRBV28 and TRBJ2-1, with D possibly matching TRBD2 (7 bases). Deletions cut 5 bases from V and 6 bases from J, with 14 bases between. The CDR3 loop spans 14 amino acids. The germline gives CDR1 MDHEN, CDR2 SYDVKM. The CDR3 reads CASSIGGLGNEQFF. The CDR3 coding sequence is TGTGCCAGCAGTATCGGGGGGCTTGGCAATGAGCAGTTCTTC.

This chain's CDR3 is CASSVFFPGELFF. The CDR3 bases are TGTGCCAGCAGCGTTTTCTTCCCCGGGGAGCTGTTTTTT. The V call is TRBV9, the J call TRBJ2-2; D is ambiguous. With 2 bases removed from V and 6 bases from J, the gap between germline ends came to 8 bases. This CDR3 region has 13 residues. Germline V lookup: CDR1 SGDLS, CDR2 YYNGEE.

This sequence joins TRBV28 and TRBJ2-7; possible D gene TRBD1, 5 bases. Germline CDR1 is MDHEN and CDR2 is SYDVKM. Trimming shortened V by 6 bases and J by 2 bases, and 14 bases separated the two germline ends. This CDR3 is built from 14 residues. As DNA, the CDR3 is TGTGCCAGCAGGCCTCAGGGTGGGCCCTACGAGCAGTACTTC. Translating it yields CASRPQGGPYEQYF.

This chain uses TRBV7-9 with TRBJ2-5; D is perhaps TRBD2 (5 bases). This CDR3 comprises 12 residues. V was trimmed by 3 bases and J by 5 bases, leaving 7 bases between them. Looked up from germline, CDR1 is SEHNR and CDR2 is FQNEAQ (reference sequence). The CDR3 DNA sequence: TGTGCCAGCAGCTTGTGGGAGGAGACCCAGTACTTC. Protein sequence: CASSLWEETQYF.

The J gene is TRBJ1-2, the V gene TRBV28; 9 bases are a match to TRBD1. Per the germline V gene, CDR1 is MDHEN and CDR2 is SYDVKM. The CDR3 runs 16 residues. Trimming removed 5 bases from V and 8 bases from J; junction bases left unmatched: 15. The CDR3 DNA reads TGTGCCAGCAGTCCGCGACCGGGACAGGGTAGATTAGGCTACACCTTC. This encodes CASSPRPGQGRLGYTF.